Listed here are 18 T cell receptor beta chains from one sample, sequenced in a study of blood T cell repertoires in COVID-19. Sequencing used immunoSEQ multiplex PCR; TCRdb keeps in-frame clones, though not all of them. The data show more than 150,000 clones, more than 85% seen once. The sequencing input was peripheral blood. These receptor sequences come from a man between 65 and 79 years old with active or convalescent COVID-19.

This chain joins TRBV11-2 and TRBJ2-7, with 10 nucleotides matching TRBD1. From germline, CDR1 is SGHAT and CDR2 FQNNGV. There are 17 residues in the CDR3. V lost 5 bases, J lost 5 bases, and 15 bases stayed unmatched. In nucleotides, the CDR3 is TGTGCCAGCAGCCCCCCAAGTTGGGGACAGGGGACCCACGAGCAGTACTTC. Residues: CASSPPSWGQGTHEQYF. The full variable domain, rest sourced from reference TRBV11-2 and TRBJ2-7, is EAGVAQSPRYKIIEKRQSVAFWCNPISGHATLYWYQQILGQGPKLLIQFQNNGVVDDSQLPKDRFSAERLKGVDSTLKIQPAKLEDSAVYLCASSPPSWGQGTHEQYFGPGTRLTVT.

The rearrangement joins TRBV28 to TRBJ2-1, with D possibly being TRBD2 (5 bases). V lost 6 bases to trimming and J lost 9 bases, with 12 bases between them. Germline CDR1 MDHEN, CDR2 SYDVKM. There are 12 residues in the CDR3. CDR3 sequence: CASSLGVAEQFF. CDR3 nucleotides: TGTGCCAGCAGCCTCGGGGTTGCTGAGCAGTTCTTC.

The chain couples TRBV27 to TRBJ1-1; the match to TRBD1 covers 7 bases. Looked up from germline, CDR1 is MNHEY and CDR2 is SMNVEV (reference sequence). This CDR3 has 16 residues. Trimming at V came to 4 bases and at J to 0 bases, leaving 8 bases not matched to a gene. The CDR3 loop is CASSSPRDSLNTEAFF. The CDR3 DNA sequence: TGTGCCAGCAGTTCACCTAGGGACAGCTTGAACACTGAAGCTTTCTTT.

In its sample, this clone was seen once. The rearrangement joins TRBV5-1 to TRBJ2-3; perhaps TRBD2 as D (5 bases). There are 15 residues in the CDR3. Trimming stripped 1 base from V and 2 bases from J, with 11 bases between. Per the germline V gene, CDR1 is SGHRS and CDR2 is YFSETQ. The CDR3 sequence: CASSLKPGFTDTQYF. CDR3 sequence (DNA): TGCGCCAGCAGCTTGAAACCGGGATTCACAGATACGCAGTATTTT.

The V call is TRBV11-2, the J call TRBJ2-1; 7 nucleotides agree with TRBD1. Germline lookup yields CDR1 SGHAT and CDR2 FQNNGV. The CDR3 totals 15 residues. V lost 4 bases, J lost 2 bases, and 5 bases stayed unmatched. The CDR3 sequence: CASSSDRLTYNEQFF. In DNA form, the CDR3 reads TGTGCCAGCAGCTCGGACAGGCTGACCTACAATGAGCAGTTCTTC.

The rearrangement links TRBV6-5 to TRBJ2-2; weak D call: TRBD2 (6 bases). V gave up 5 bases and J gave up 4 bases, with 11 bases separating them. The CDR3 totals 14 residues. Germline loops: CDR1 MNHEY, CDR2 SVGAGI. CDR3 sequence reads: CASSTRDSTGELFF. The CDR3 nucleotides are TGTGCCAGCAGTACCCGGGACTCCACCGGGGAGCTGTTTTTT.

CDR3 nucleotides: TGTGCCAGTAGTGCTTCTAGATTTGGCTACGAGCAGTACTTC. Encoded protein: CASSASRFGYEQYF. This chain links TRBV19 with TRBJ2-7; D not resolved. V lost 5 bases to trimming and J lost 3 bases, with 14 bases between them. Looked up from germline, CDR1 is LNHDA and CDR2 is SQIVND (reference sequence). The CDR3 has 14 amino acids. Drawing the rest from reference TRBV19 and TRBJ2-7, the complete variable domain is DGGITQSPKYLFRKEGQNVTLSCEQNLNHDAMYWYRQDPGQGLRLIYYSQIVNDFQKGDIAEGYSVSREKKESFPLTVTSAQKNPTAFYLCASSASRFGYEQYFGPGTRLTVT.

This sequence joins TRBV6-2 or TRBV6-3 and TRBJ2-2; 9 bases match TRBD1. Per germline, CDR1 MNHEY and CDR2 SVGEGT. This CDR3 contains 16 residues. After removal of 7 bases from V and 8 bases from J, the junction contained 14 bases not matched to a gene. Here the CDR3 reads CASTPWTGAFEGELFF. In nucleotides, the CDR3 is TGTGCCAGCACCCCCTGGACAGGGGCTTTCGAGGGGGAGCTGTTTTTT.

The chain is built from TRBV7-8 and TRBJ2-1, with TRBD1 identical over 9 bases. Trimming cost V 3 bases and J 8 bases; bases outside gene matches: 11. CDR3 length equals 16 residues. Germline V gene lookup returns CDR1 SGHVS and CDR2 FQNEAQ. Here the CDR3 DNA reads TGTGCCAGCAGCTTGCTTCCCGGGACAGGGTCCCATGAGCAGTTCTTC. It translates to CASSLLPGTGSHEQFF.

The V call is TRBV18, the J call TRBJ2-2, with D possibly matching TRBD1 (7 bases). Germline-derived CDR1 and CDR2 are KGHSH and LQKENI. V dropped 3 bases and J dropped 0 bases, with 14 bases sitting between them. The CDR3 loop spans 17 amino acids. In DNA, the CDR3 is TGTGCCAGCTCACCGCCGACAGGGACTTCGAACACCGGGGAGCTGTTTTTT. Protein product: CASSPPTGTSNTGELFF.

In regard to this clone: Other nucleotide sequences in the sample specify the same CDR3. The V call is TRBV18, the J call TRBJ1-2, with TRBD1 matching 10 bases. Germline trimming cut 3 bases from V and 6 bases from J; bases unmatched to any gene: 1. The CDR3 has 13 residues. The germline V gene encodes CDR1 KGHSH and CDR2 LQKENI. This chain's CDR3 is CASSPGQGDGYTF. The CDR3 region has the DNA TGTGCCAGCTCACCCGGACAGGGGGATGGCTACACCTTC.

This clone turned up a few times. The J gene is TRBJ2-1, the V gene TRBV4-1, with 11 bases lining up with TRBD2. CDR3 length equals 18 residues. V dropped 1 base and J dropped 0; count of bases not matched to a gene: 5. The V gene's germline CDR1 is MGHRA and CDR2 YSYEKL. The CDR3 sequence is CASSQASSGGLSYNEQFF. CDR3 nucleotide sequence: TGCGCCAGCAGCCAAGCTTCTAGCGGGGGGCTCTCCTACAATGAGCAGTTCTTC.

This clone was seen just once. The chain combines TRBV6-5 with TRBJ2-7; tentatively, D is TRBD2 (6 bases). The CDR3 sequence is 12 residues long. The V gene's germline CDR1 is MNHEY and CDR2 SVGAGI. Trimming pared 11 bases from V and 2 bases from J, leaving 13 bases between. The CDR3 sequence: CARGVEAYEQYF. The CDR3 DNA sequence: TGTGCCCGCGGGGTGGAGGCCTACGAGCAGTACTTC.

The gene calls are TRBV6-5 and TRBJ2-7; TRBD1 matches at 8 bases. The CDR3 runs to 15 residues. Per the germline V gene, CDR1 is MNHEY and CDR2 is SVGAGI. The V and J ends lost 5 bases and 2 bases, in that order; junction bases with no gene match: 8. The DNA for the CDR3 is TGTGCCAGCAGTAGGCTCGAGACAGGGGCCTACGAGCAGTACTTC. Amino acid sequence: CASSRLETGAYEQYF.

This chain connects TRBV28 to TRBJ1-4, with D uncertain. Germline values: CDR1 MDHEN, CDR2 SYDVKM. V lost 6 bases, J lost 0 bases, and 5 bases lay in between. The CDR3 extends over 13 amino acids. DNA for the CDR3: TGTGCCAGCAGGCCAGCAACTAATGAAAAACTGTTTTTT. Protein: CASRPATNEKLFF.

J is TRBJ1-2 and V is TRBV28; D call uncertain. The V gene's germline CDR1 is MDHEN and CDR2 SYDVKM. Deletions cut 5 bases from V and 1 base from J, with 14 bases between. There are 15 residues in the CDR3. The CDR3 nucleotides are TGTGCCAGCAGTCTACCCTCTGCCGATAACTATGGCTACACCTTC. It translates to CASSLPSADNYGYTF.

V and J are TRBV7-2 and TRBJ2-5, with TRBD2 as a possible D gene (5 bases). V was clipped by 2 bases and J by 4 bases, with 11 bases between them. Germline V gene data show CDR1 as SGHTA and CDR2 as FQGNSA. The CDR3 runs 14 residues. CDR3 amino acids: CASSLLPSLETQYF. CDR3 coding DNA: TGTGCCAGCAGCTTACTTCCTAGCTTAGAGACCCAGTACTTC.

V and J are TRBV28 and TRBJ1-1; 7 positions match TRBD1. Trimming took 4 bases from V and 4 from J; bases not matched to a gene: 6. Germline lookup yields CDR1 MDHEN and CDR2 SYDVKM. The CDR3 sequence is 14 residues long. The chain's CDR3 is CASSSPGGGTEAFF. CDR3 nucleotides: TGTGCCAGCAGTTCCCCAGGGGGTGGCACTGAAGCTTTCTTT.